The 22 T cell receptor beta chains given below trace back to one sample, sequenced in a study of T cell responses to AZD1222 COVID-19 vaccine. Generated by immunoSEQ multiplex PCR, the TCRdb table keeps only in-frame clones and is missing some. The sample includes about 140,000 clones, 89% of them seen just once. The sequences come from peripheral blood, collected on day 0 of AZD1222 vaccination. The receptors derive from an adult in good health.

The V and J genes are TRBV11-2 and TRBJ2-2; 7 positions agree with TRBD2. V lost 1 base and J lost 6; bases outside the gene matches: 5. CDR3 length: 15 amino acids. Germline CDR1 SGHAT, CDR2 FQNNGV. The CDR3 nucleotides read TGTGCCAGCAGCTTAGTGGCTGGACTAGCCGGGGAGCTGTTTTTT. This gives the protein CASSLVAGLAGELFF.

J is TRBJ1-2 and V is TRBV5-6; D is uncertain. CDR3 length equals 16 residues. Germline CDR1 is SGHDT and CDR2 is YYEEEE. With 3 bases removed from V and 4 bases from J, the gap between germline ends came to 19 bases. DNA for the CDR3: TGTGCCAGCAGCTCTTCTGGATTTGTTCCCCCCTATGGCTACACCTTC. Its protein is CASSSSGFVPPYGYTF.

The chain has TRBV27 and TRBJ2-3; D uncertain. Germline loops: CDR1 MNHEY, CDR2 SMNVEV (reference sequence). Trimming left V 5 bases short and J 6 bases short, with 6 bases between. This CDR3 is built from 11 residues. The CDR3 DNA sequence: TGTGCCAGCAGTCTGGCGGATACGCAGTATTTT. Amino acids: CASSLADTQYF.

The chain uses TRBV4-3 and TRBJ2-3; TRBD2 matches at 8 bases. CDR1 LGHNA and CDR2 YSLEER come from the germline V gene. The CDR3 sequence is 16 residues long. Trimming at V came to 4 bases and at J to 5 bases, leaving 11 bases not matched to a gene. The CDR3 region has the DNA TGCGCCAGCAGCCCTCGGAGCGGGAGTAGTGGAGATACGCAGTATTTT. Protein: CASSPRSGSSGDTQYF.

In its sample, this clone was seen a few times. V and J are TRBV7-2 and TRBJ2-7; TRBD2 is a possible D gene (5 bases). The CDR3 length is 15 residues. CDR1 SGHTA and CDR2 FQGNSA come from the germline V gene. Trimming removed 5 bases from V and 0 bases from J, with 14 bases in between. CDR3 in amino acids: CASSPERVSSYEQYF. The CDR3 DNA follows: TGTGCCAGCAGCCCCGAGAGGGTGAGCTCCTACGAGCAGTACTTC.

The rearrangement joins TRBV4-1 to TRBJ1-2, with a possible D match to TRBD1 (5 bases). Germline V gene data show CDR1 as MGHRA and CDR2 as YSYEKL. The CDR3 is 16 amino acids. V lost 1 base to trimming and J lost 3 bases, with 15 bases between them. CDR3 DNA: TGCGCCAGCAGCCAAGCCACCCAGGGATCGGACTATGGCTACACCTTC. Translation gives CASSQATQGSDYGYTF.

The chain links TRBV25-1 to TRBJ2-1; D gene unclear. The CDR3 runs 16 residues. Trimming left V 5 bases short and J 2 bases short, with 16 bases between. The germline CDR1 and CDR2 sequences are MGHDK and SYGVNS. DNA for the CDR3: TGTGCCAGCAGTCGGTGGGCCTCCCGGGCCTACAATGAGCAGTTCTTC. Translation gives CASSRWASRAYNEQFF.

The chain couples TRBV24-1 to TRBJ1-5; no clear D. The CDR3 contains 15 residues. The germline CDR1 and CDR2 sequences are KGHDR and SFDVKD. Trimming removed 0 bases at V and 5 bases at J, with 10 bases between. In nucleotides, the CDR3 is TGTGCCACCAGTGATTTGTGGGGTGTGGATCAGCCCCAGCATTTT. As protein: CATSDLWGVDQPQHF.

The chain joins TRBV2 to TRBJ2-4, with 11 bases aligning to TRBD1. The V gene's germline CDR1 is SNHLY and CDR2 FYNNEI. CDR3 size: 16 residues. V was pared by 6 bases and J by 0 bases, with 4 bases of the junction left unmatched. CDR3 sequence: CASSEDRGLAKNIQYF. As DNA, the CDR3 is TGTGCCAGCAGCGAGGACAGGGGGCTAGCCAAAAACATTCAGTACTTC.

A few counts support this clone. J is TRBJ2-7 and V is TRBV6-5; TRBD2 aligns across 8 bases. The CDR3 has 12 residues. V gave up 6 bases and J gave up 2 bases; unmatched junction bases: 0. The germline CDR1 and CDR2 sequences are MNHEY and SVGAGI. The chain's CDR3 is CASRRGAYEQYF. CDR3 sequence (DNA): TGTGCCAGCAGGCGGGGGGCCTACGAGCAGTACTTC.

The chain carries TRBV9 and TRBJ2-7, with D perhaps TRBD2 (7 bases). Germline CDR1 reads SGDLS; CDR2 reads YYNGEE. V was trimmed by 0 bases and J by 2 bases, leaving 15 bases between them. The CDR3 extends over 16 amino acids. CDR3 DNA: TGTGCCAGCAGCGTAGCTGGGACCGGGGGGCCCTACGAGCAGTACTTC. Encoded protein: CASSVAGTGGPYEQYF.

This clone was detected once. This chain uses TRBV3-1 (or the pseudogene TRBV3-2) with TRBJ1-2; the D is unclear. There are 15 residues in the CDR3. Trimming took off 4 bases at V and 6 bases at J, with 18 bases between the two ends. The germline V gene encodes CDR1 LGHDT and CDR2 YNNKEL (reference sequence). In nucleotides, the CDR3 is TGTGCCAGCAGCCGCCGGGCCGCTCCGCGGAATGGCTACACCTTC. This gives the protein CASSRRAAPRNGYTF.

J is TRBJ1-2 and V is TRBV2, with TRBD1 identical over 7 bases. V shed 6 bases, J shed 8 bases, and the junction held 15 bases outside the gene matches. This CDR3 has 15 residues. CDR1 is SNHLY and CDR2 is FYNNEI in the germline V gene. In DNA, the CDR3 is TGTGCCAGCAGCCCGCTCGGGCAACAGGGGAAAGGCTACACCTTC. It is translated as CASSPLGQQGKGYTF.

This chain links TRBV9 with TRBJ2-7; unclear D gene. The CDR3 covers 15 residues. V lost 4 bases, J lost 7 bases, and 21 bases lay in between. Germline CDR1 SGDLS, CDR2 YYNGEE. CDR3 region: CASSPQPKGRDEQYF. The CDR3 DNA sequence: TGTGCCAGCAGCCCCCAACCAAAGGGCCGAGATGAGCAGTACTTC.

This clone appeared a single time. The V and J genes are TRBV6-5 and TRBJ1-6, with unresolved D. Trimming took off 2 bases at V and 0 bases at J, with 2 bases between the two ends. CDR1 is MNHEY and CDR2 is SVGAGI in the germline V gene. This CDR3 spans 14 amino acids. The CDR3 DNA sequence: TGTGCCAGCAGTTACAGCTCCTATAATTCACCCCTCCACTTT. This translates into CASSYSSYNSPLHF.

The chain joins TRBV10-2 to TRBJ1-1; D not certain. Trimming removed 3 bases from V and 1 base from J, with 6 bases in between. CDR1 is WSHSY, CDR2 SAAADI, per germline. The CDR3 runs to 13 residues. CDR3 loop: CASSEQTNTEAFF. In DNA, the CDR3 is TGCGCCAGCAGTGAACAGACGAACACTGAAGCTTTCTTT.

V is TRBV2 and J is TRBJ1-1; 9 bases are shared with TRBD1. The CDR3 length is 14 residues. V shed 6 bases and J 1 base; nucleotides not matched to a gene: 3. Germline CDR1 SNHLY, CDR2 FYNNEI. The CDR3 sequence: CASSPGQGNTEAFF. The CDR3 DNA reads as TGTGCCAGCAGCCCGGGACAGGGGAACACTGAAGCTTTCTTT.

This clone appeared a single time. The CDR3 bases are TGTGCCAGCTCACTCGGACAGGGAAGTCAGCCCCAGCATTTT. Translation: CASSLGQGSQPQHF. The chain employs TRBV18 and TRBJ1-5; 8 nucleotides line up with TRBD1. The ends lost 4 bases at V and 6 bases at J; junction bases unmatched: 5. The CDR3 extends over 14 amino acids. Germline values: CDR1 KGHSH, CDR2 LQKENI.

V and J are TRBV5-4 and TRBJ1-2; D remains unclear. The CDR3 loop spans 13 amino acids. Germline CDR1 reads SGHNT; CDR2 reads YYREEE (reference sequence). Deletions cut 0 bases from V and 2 bases from J, with 5 bases between. The CDR3 sequence is CASSLDRNYGYTF. The CDR3 DNA reads as TGTGCCAGCAGCTTGGACAGAAACTATGGCTACACCTTC.

The J gene is TRBJ2-7, the V gene TRBV5-1, with 12 bases identical to TRBD2. Germline trimming cut 2 bases from V and 4 bases from J; bases unmatched to any gene: 7. Germline CDR1 SGHRS, CDR2 YFSETQ. This CDR3 region has 16 residues. CDR3 loop: CASSFLVLAGGYEQYF. In nucleotides, the CDR3 is TGCGCCAGCAGCTTTTTGGTCCTAGCGGGAGGGTACGAGCAGTACTTC.

The rearrangement links TRBV24-1 to TRBJ2-5, with D perhaps matching TRBD2 (6 bases). In germline, CDR1 is KGHDR, CDR2 SFDVKD. The CDR3 loop spans 15 amino acids. V lost 7 bases and J 2 bases, leaving 16 bases between the germline ends. The CDR3 is CATSLGGAQQETQYF. CDR3 coding DNA: TGTGCCACCAGCCTTGGAGGGGCGCAGCAAGAGACCCAGTACTTC.

This rearrangement joins TRBV18 to TRBJ1-2; D is possibly TRBD1 (6 bases). The V end lost 3 bases, the J end lost 5 bases, and 10 bases lay between the germline ends. The CDR3 consists of 13 residues. Germline CDR1 is KGHSH and CDR2 is LQKENI. CDR3 in DNA: TGTGCCAGCTCACCGGACAGACTGTATGGCTACACCTTC. Residues: CASSPDRLYGYTF.